These 32 T cell receptor beta chains share one sample of origin, sequenced in a study of shared clonotypes between healthy human individuals. Repertoires were generated with immunoSEQ multiplex PCR, while TCRdb's copy carries only in-frame clones and drops some. The sample lists approximately 350,000 clones; 96% were seen once. Sample: memory CD8+ T cells sorted from blood. Subset noted: CD45RO+ cells pooled with CCR7-negative TemRA cells. Every receptor here comes from a man aged 30 to 45 in good health.

The chain recombines TRBV19 with TRBJ1-5, with D hard to call. V gave up 1 base and J gave up 7 bases, with 8 bases separating them. Germline CDR1 is LNHDA and CDR2 is SQIVND (reference sequence). CDR3 length equals 13 residues. In nucleotides, the CDR3 is TGTGCCAGTAGTATAGGGGCGTACCAGCCCCAGCATTTT. Translation: CASSIGAYQPQHF.

DNA of the CDR3: TGTGCCAGCAGCTTCTGGCGGGACACAGATACGCAGTATTTT. Translation: CASSFWRDTDTQYF. The J gene is TRBJ2-3, the V gene TRBV7-9; possible D gene TRBD2, 6 bases. The V gene lost 3 bases and the J gene lost 2 bases, with 9 bases spanning the gap. Germline V lookup: CDR1 SEHNR, CDR2 FQNEAQ (reference sequence). The CDR3 extends over 14 amino acids.

This chain links TRBV10-3 with TRBJ2-3, with TRBD1 identical over 10 bases. The CDR3 spans 16 residues. V dropped 8 bases and J dropped 0; count of bases not matched to a gene: 8. Germline CDR1 is ENHRY and CDR2 is SYGVKD. This CDR3 is CAISWRTGGSTDTQYF. CDR3 DNA sequence: TGTGCCATCTCATGGAGGACAGGGGGTAGCACAGATACGCAGTATTTT.

The chain employs TRBV11-3 and TRBJ2-1; no clear D. The CDR3 has 11 amino acids. The germline CDR1 and CDR2 sequences are SGHNT and YENEEA. The ends were cut back, 3 bases at V and 8 bases at J, with 5 bases in the middle. CDR3 coding DNA: TGTGCCAGCAGCTTTAAGGATGAGCAGTTCTTC. Protein product: CASSFKDEQFF.

J is TRBJ2-5 and V is TRBV27; 8 bases are shared with TRBD2. The DNA matches TRBJ2-7 better at its end, which makes the J call doubtful. Germline V gene data show CDR1 as MNHEY and CDR2 as SMNVEV (reference sequence). The CDR3 extends over 18 amino acids. CDR3: CASSLRPKTSGTSYEQYF. The CDR3 DNA reads as TGTGCCAGCAGTTTACGCCCGAAAACTAGCGGAACCTCCTACGAGCAGTACTTC.

J is TRBJ1-4 and V is TRBV6-1; maybe TRBD1 (6 bases). CDR3 size: 16 residues. Trimming stripped 4 bases from V and 3 bases from J, with 15 bases between. Germline lookup yields CDR1 MNHNS and CDR2 SASEGT. CDR3 amino acids: CASSGIRGGSNEKLFF. In DNA form, the CDR3 reads TGTGCCAGCAGTGGAATCAGAGGGGGGTCTAATGAAAAACTGTTTTTT.

The V gene is TRBV5-1, the J gene TRBJ2-7; D might be TRBD2 (5 bases). V dropped 7 bases and J dropped 1 base, with 15 bases sitting between them. The CDR3 covers 14 residues. Germline lookup yields CDR1 SGHRS and CDR2 YFSETQ. The CDR3 DNA follows: TGCGCCAGCCAGCCGATGGCGGGTTCCTACGAGCAGTACTTC. Amino acid sequence: CASQPMAGSYEQYF.

The genes are TRBV11-2 and TRBJ2-7; D may correspond to TRBD1 or TRBD2 (6 bases each). This CDR3 contains 14 residues. Trimming pared 2 bases from V and 3 bases from J, leaving 11 bases between. Germline V lookup: CDR1 SGHAT, CDR2 FQNNGV. CDR3 in amino acids: CASSLRGADYEQYF. The CDR3 DNA is TGTGCCAGCAGCTTAAGGGGGGCGGACTACGAGCAGTACTTC.

The chain links TRBV30 to TRBJ2-7; TRBD2 might be the D (5 bases). Germline V gene data show CDR1 as GTSNPN and CDR2 as SVGIG (reference sequence). CDR3 length: 13 amino acids. V was shortened by 4 bases and J by 0 bases, with 10 bases between the two germline ends. The CDR3 reads CAWNAGLSYEQYF. DNA for the CDR3: TGTGCCTGGAATGCGGGCCTCTCCTACGAGCAGTACTTC.

The chain uses TRBV2 and TRBJ2-2, with 9 bases fitting TRBD2. Trimming at V came to 8 bases and at J to 3 bases, leaving 13 bases not matched to a gene. The CDR3 is 17 amino acids. The germline CDR1 and CDR2 sequences are SNHLY and FYNNEI. CDR3 in amino acids: CASGGTTSGSYTGELFF. Written as DNA, the CDR3 is TGTGCCAGCGGTGGGACGACTAGCGGTTCTTACACCGGGGAGCTGTTTTTT. The full variable domain, in which reference TRBV2 and TRBJ2-2 provide the parts outside the CDR3, is EPEVTQTPSHQVTQMGQEVILRCVPISNHLYFYWYRQILGQKVEFLVSFYNNEISEKSEIFDDQFSVERPDGSNFTLKIRSTKLEDSAMYFCASGGTTSGSYTGELFFGEGSRLTVL.

The chain is built from TRBV28 and TRBJ2-2; tentative D call: TRBD2 (6 bases). V lost 8 bases, J lost 2 bases, and 12 bases lay in between. Per germline, CDR1 MDHEN and CDR2 SYDVKM. CDR3 size: 14 residues. The CDR3: CASLTSLNTGELFF. The DNA of the CDR3 is TGTGCCAGCCTTACTAGCCTTAACACCGGGGAGCTGTTTTTT.

The chain recombines TRBV5-4 with TRBJ2-5, with 7 bases identical to TRBD2. CDR1 is SGHNT, CDR2 YYREEE, per germline (reference sequence). The CDR3 is 15 amino acids. The J segment lost 5 bases and the V segment lost 3 bases, leaving 10 bases of the junction unmatched. CDR3 DNA sequence: TGTGCCAGCAGCTACGTCTCACCCGGGGGGGAGACCCAGTACTTC. Amino acids: CASSYVSPGGETQYF.

This sequence joins TRBV4-1 and TRBJ2-3; 8 nucleotides match TRBD1. This CDR3 is 15 amino acids long. The J segment lost 3 bases and the V segment lost 2 bases, leaving 4 bases of the junction unmatched. The germline gives CDR1 MGHRA, CDR2 YSYEKL. CDR3 nucleotides: TGCGCCAGCAGCCAACTAACAGGGGGGACAGATACGCAGTATTTT. Translated: CASSQLTGGTDTQYF.

This clone showed up just once. The V call is TRBV28, the J call TRBJ2-2; D is possibly TRBD2 (6 bases). V dropped 5 bases and J dropped 1 base, with 14 bases sitting between them. Germline V gives CDR1 MDHEN, CDR2 SYDVKM. The CDR3 has 16 residues. The CDR3 DNA reads as TGTGCCAGCAGTGACATTAGCGGAAGGAACACCGGGGAGCTGTTTTTT. Translated, it gives CASSDISGRNTGELFF. Filled out from reference TRBV28 and TRBJ2-2, the complete variable domain reads DVKVTQSSRYLVKRTGEKVFLECVQDMDHENMFWYRQDPGLGLRLIYFSYDVKMKEKGDIPEGYSVSREKKERFSLILESASTNQTSMYLCASSDISGRNTGELFFGEGSRLTVL.

The chain links TRBV19 to TRBJ2-2; D may correspond to TRBD1 or TRBD2 (5 bases each). The CDR3 spans 13 residues. Germline-derived CDR1 and CDR2 are LNHDA and SQIVND (reference sequence). Between the trimmed V and J ends, which lost 4 bases and 7 bases, there was a span of 10 bases. The CDR3 DNA follows: TGTGCCAGTAGTACCCAGAGGGGCGGGGAGCTGTTTTTT. It translates to CASSTQRGGELFF.

The J gene is TRBJ2-7, the V gene TRBV28, with 7 bases aligning to TRBD2. Unmatched junction bases numbered 8, after V lost 3 bases and J lost 3 bases. The CDR3 is 15 amino acids. Per the germline V gene, CDR1 is MDHEN and CDR2 is SYDVKM. This CDR3 reads CASSFLWPSGYEQYF. CDR3 nucleotide sequence: TGTGCCAGCAGTTTCTTGTGGCCTAGCGGCTACGAGCAGTACTTC.

This chain connects TRBV5-4 to TRBJ1-2; no clear D gene. There are 13 residues in the CDR3. Germline CDR1 and CDR2: SGHNT and YYREEE (reference sequence). V was shortened by 2 bases and J by 5 bases, with 10 bases between the two germline ends. CDR3 in amino acids: CASSFEREYGYTF. CDR3 nucleotides: TGTGCCAGCAGCTTTGAGAGGGAGTATGGCTACACCTTC. The whole variable domain, filled in from reference TRBV5-4 and TRBJ1-2, reads ETGVTQSPTHLIKTRGQQVTLRCSSQSGHNTVSWYQQALGQGPQFIFQYYREEENGRGNFPPRFSGLQFPNYSSELNVNALELDDSALYLCASSFEREYGYTFGSGTRLTVV.

V usage is TRBV7-9 and J usage is TRBJ1-3; 11 bases line up with TRBD1. Trimming cost V 3 bases and J 2 bases; bases outside gene matches: 12. This CDR3 contains 19 residues. Germline-derived CDR1 and CDR2 are SEHNR and FQNEAQ (reference sequence). Here the CDR3 reads CASSFLTGTGGFAGNTIYF. In nucleotides, the CDR3 is TGTGCCAGCAGCTTTCTGACGGGGACAGGGGGGTTTGCTGGAAACACCATATATTTT.

The chain employs TRBV4-1 and TRBJ2-3, with D tentatively TRBD2 (6 bases). The germline V and J ends were trimmed by 8 bases and 1 base, with 10 bases remaining between them. The germline V gene has CDR1 MGHRA and CDR2 YSYEKL. The length of the CDR3 is 13 residues. CDR3 protein: CASRPGGTDTQYF. CDR3 DNA sequence: TGCGCCAGCCGACCGGGAGGCACAGATACGCAGTATTTT.

This clone was recorded once. The chain couples TRBV7-9 to TRBJ2-3; D might be TRBD2 (7 bases). Germline V gene lookup returns CDR1 SEHNR and CDR2 FQNEAQ (reference sequence). This CDR3 region has 16 residues. V was pared by 1 base and J by 0 bases, with 11 bases between. The CDR3 spells CASSLVGGLSTDTQYF. CDR3 sequence (DNA): TGTGCCAGCAGCTTAGTGGGGGGGCTAAGCACAGATACGCAGTATTTT. The whole variable domain, remainder taken from reference TRBV7-9 and TRBJ2-3, is DTGVSQNPRHKITKRGQNVTFRCDPISEHNRLYWYRQTLGQGPEFLTYFQNEAQLEKSRLLSDRFSAERPKGSFSTLEIQRTEQGDSAMYLCASSLVGGLSTDTQYFGPGTRLTVL.

This sequence joins TRBV10-3 and TRBJ2-1; 11 nucleotides line up with TRBD2. This CDR3 comprises 16 residues. With 10 bases clipped from V and 5 bases from J, the junction kept 13 bases outside the gene matches. Germline V gives CDR1 ENHRY, CDR2 SYGVKD. CDR3 sequence reads: CATVGTSGYINNEQFF. The CDR3 DNA is TGTGCCACCGTCGGGACTAGCGGATATATAAACAATGAGCAGTTCTTC.

The CDR3 protein is CASGIPHLAGTYEQYF. The CDR3 DNA sequence: TGTGCCAGCGGGATCCCCCACCTAGCGGGTACCTACGAGCAGTACTTC. The rearrangement joins TRBV21-1 to TRBJ2-7; TRBD2, the table's D call, lacks a check against the DNA. TRBV21-1 is shown as a pseudogene. This CDR3 has 16 residues.

Worth noting for this clone: The same CDR3 also results from other DNA sequences found in this sample. The gene calls are TRBV30 and TRBJ1-2, with D unresolved. The CDR3 totals 13 residues. Per the germline V gene, CDR1 is GTSNPN and CDR2 is SVGIG (reference sequence). V lost 0 bases and J 2 bases, leaving 7 bases between the germline ends. The CDR3 nucleotides read TGTGCCTGGAGTGTAGGAGCCAACTATGGCTACACCTTC. As protein: CAWSVGANYGYTF.

The chain carries TRBV18 and TRBJ2-5, with TRBD1 identical over 7 bases. CDR1 and CDR2 (germline): KGHSH, LQKENI. V dropped 5 bases and J dropped 5; count of bases not matched to a gene: 5. CDR3 length equals 13 residues. CDR3 DNA sequence: TGTGCCAGCTCAGGACAGGATTTGGAGACCCAGTACTTC. Translated, it gives CASSGQDLETQYF.

The chain employs TRBV2 and TRBJ2-7, with D uncertain. The length of the CDR3 is 11 residues. Germline-derived CDR1 and CDR2 are SNHLY and FYNNEI. V lost 8 bases and J lost 1, with 6 bases in between. The CDR3 DNA reads TGTGCCAGCTGGATTTCCTACGAGCAGTACTTC. This sequence encodes CASWISYEQYF.

This clone was seen just once. V usage is TRBV7-2 and J usage is TRBJ2-2; D call uncertain. The V gene's germline CDR1 is SGHTA and CDR2 FQGNSA. The ends were cut back, 5 bases at V and 3 bases at J, with 4 bases in the middle. This CDR3 spans 12 amino acids. The CDR3 loop reads CASSPHTGELFF. The CDR3 DNA follows: TGTGCCAGCAGCCCACACACCGGGGAGCTGTTTTTT.

The V call is TRBV9, the J call TRBJ1-1, with D maybe TRBD1 (6 bases). Germline CDR1 reads SGDLS; CDR2 reads YYNGEE. V gave up 3 bases and J gave up 4 bases, with 13 bases separating them. The CDR3 loop spans 14 amino acids. Here the CDR3 DNA reads TGTGCCAGCAGCGAGAGGGGGGGCCTCACTGAAGCTTTCTTT. This gives the protein CASSERGGLTEAFF.

The CDR3 DNA is TGTGCGATCACCGGGACTAGAGCCTACGAGCAGTACTTC. Translation gives CAITGTRAYEQYF. V gene TRBV28 combines with J gene TRBJ2-7, with 8 bases that match TRBD2. In germline, CDR1 is MDHEN, CDR2 SYDVKM. CDR3 length equals 13 residues.

The J gene is TRBJ2-3, the V gene TRBV7-9; D not resolved. Trimming cost V 1 base and J 1 base, with 6 bases left between them. CDR3 size: 14 residues. Germline V gene sequence: CDR1 SEHNR, CDR2 FQNEAQ (reference sequence). The CDR3 nucleotides are TGTGCCAGCAGCTTAGGCTCAGGCACAGATACGCAGTATTTT. It translates to CASSLGSGTDTQYF.

The genes are TRBV6-1 and TRBJ2-2; D uncertain. CDR1 is MNHNS, CDR2 SASEGT, per germline. V lost 6 bases and J lost 1, with 0 bases in between. This CDR3 spans 11 amino acids. CDR3: CASRNTGELFF. In nucleotides, the CDR3 is TGTGCCAGCAGGAACACCGGGGAGCTGTTTTTT.

This chain uses TRBV19 with TRBJ1-5; 7 nucleotides line up with TRBD1. Trimming cost V 5 bases and J 2 bases; bases outside gene matches: 3. CDR1 is LNHDA and CDR2 is SQIVND in the germline V gene (reference sequence). This CDR3 contains 14 residues. The CDR3 region is CASSQGGGNQPQHF. The CDR3 DNA reads TGTGCCAGTAGTCAGGGGGGAGGCAATCAGCCCCAGCATTTT.

The J gene is TRBJ2-7, the V gene TRBV9; TRBD2 might be the D (5 bases). Germline CDR1 SGDLS, CDR2 YYNGEE. V lost 6 bases and J lost 3, with 13 bases in between. The CDR3 totals 13 residues. Written as DNA, the CDR3 is TGTGCCAGCATTGGCGGGTTATTCTACGAGCAGTACTTC. Protein sequence: CASIGGLFYEQYF.